The next 8 T cell receptor beta chains were all read from a single sample in a study of blood T cell repertoires in COVID-19. The data were produced by immunoSEQ multiplex PCR, yet TCRdb's version contains in-frame clones alone and is incomplete. The repertoire holds under 250,000 clones, with around 82% as singletons. What was sequenced was peripheral blood. The receptors here all came from a man in his fifties with active or convalescent COVID-19.

The rearrangement joins TRBV5-4 to TRBJ1-1; a weak D match, TRBD1 (6 bases). Trimming cost V 4 bases and J 1 base, with 11 bases left between them. The CDR3 length is 14 residues. The germline CDR1 and CDR2 sequences are SGHNT and YYREEE (reference sequence). In nucleotides, the CDR3 is TGTGCCAGCAGCCCCTGGACAGCGAACACTGAAGCTTTCTTT. Translated: CASSPWTANTEAFF.

This chain connects TRBV11-1 to TRBJ2-2; D possibly corresponds to TRBD2 (5 bases). V was clipped by 5 bases and J by 3 bases, with 16 bases between them. Germline lookup yields CDR1 SGHAT and CDR2 FQDESV (reference sequence). CDR3 length: 16 amino acids. The CDR3 nucleotides are TGTGCCAGCAGCAAGGACTTCATCAGTGACACCGGGGAGCTGTTTTTT. This sequence encodes CASSKDFISDTGELFF.

The chain combines TRBV5-1 with TRBJ1-1; 9 nucleotides line up with TRBD1. Germline V gives CDR1 SGHRS, CDR2 YFSETQ. The CDR3 covers 18 residues. With V trimmed by 0 bases and J by 4 bases, 13 bases remained unmatched. The CDR3 sequence is CASSLGGTGTLKLTEAFF. CDR3 coding DNA: TGCGCCAGCAGCTTGGGGGGGACAGGGACCCTTAAACTCACTGAAGCTTTCTTT.

The chain carries TRBV5-4 and TRBJ2-1; no clear D. The CDR3 consists of 13 residues. Looked up from germline, CDR1 is SGHNT and CDR2 is YYREEE (reference sequence). V lost 4 bases to trimming and J lost 9 bases, with 14 bases between them. In DNA form, the CDR3 reads TGTGCCAGCAGCCCACCAGCGCGAAGTGAGCAGTTCTTC. This encodes CASSPPARSEQFF.

As regards this clone: Relative to the germline gene, one junction end is altered; a read error may explain this. This rearrangement joins TRBV27 to TRBJ2-1; possibly TRBD1 for D (6 bases). Germline V gene sequence: CDR1 MNHEY, CDR2 SMNVEV (reference sequence). CDR3 length: 14 amino acids. CDR3 nucleotide sequence: TGTGCCAGCATTTTACGGCAGGGGCACAATGAGCAGTTCTTC. As protein: CASILRQGHNEQFF.

This clone was recorded only once. The chain has TRBV15 and TRBJ2-7; TRBD2 matches at 7 bases. Germline values: CDR1 LNHNV, CDR2 YYDKDF (reference sequence). The CDR3 consists of 14 residues. V dropped 2 bases and J dropped 5; count of bases not matched to a gene: 6. CDR3 amino acids: CATSRPGLGDEQYF. The CDR3 DNA sequence: TGTGCCACCAGCAGACCCGGACTAGGGGACGAGCAGTACTTC.

This chain uses TRBV4-1 with TRBJ1-5; D possibly corresponds to TRBD1 (5 bases). Germline loops: CDR1 MGHRA, CDR2 YSYEKL. The CDR3 has 17 amino acids. With 0 bases removed from V and 1 base from J, the gap between germline ends came to 13 bases. For the CDR3, the DNA is TGCGCCAGCAGCCAAGATCCGCCAGGGAACAGCAATCAGCCCCAGCATTTT. Its protein product is CASSQDPPGNSNQPQHF.

The V call is TRBV25-1, the J call TRBJ1-1; D is ambiguous. The V and J ends lost 6 bases and 4 bases respectively, with 12 bases between them. The germline V gene encodes CDR1 MGHDK and CDR2 SYGVNS. The CDR3 has 13 residues. The CDR3 sequence is CASRAIRSTEAFF. The CDR3 region has the DNA TGTGCCAGCAGAGCCATCCGTAGCACTGAAGCTTTCTTT.